This T cell receptor beta chain was documented in a study of cytomegalovirus exposure and HLA in healthy donors. Researchers ran the PCR with 60 Vbeta and 13 Jbeta primers. TCRdb keeps only in-frame clones here, not all; method: immunoSEQ multiplex PCR. Of some 130,000 clones in the sample, 65% to 80% are singletons; the top ten hold more than 1.5%. The CDR3 totals 14 residues. Germline V gene lookup returns CDR1 KGHSH and CDR2 LQKENI. Unmatched junction bases numbered 5, after V lost 3 bases and J lost 5 bases. This TCR came from a human donor in good health. Sequenced material: PBMCs. This sequence joins TRBV18 and TRBJ1-2, with TRBD1 matching over 8 bases. Here the CDR3 DNA reads TGTGCCAGCTCACCGACAGGGGCACGTTATGGCTACACCTTC. This encodes CASSPTGARYGYTF.